The clone carrying this T cell receptor beta chain was recorded once. This specimen comes from a study of blood T cell repertoires in COVID-19. Study details: From the United States, Italy and Spain came samples of acute and convalescent COVID-19. In each case, the material was cDNA or gDNA derived from T cells, B-cell-depleted T cells, or PBMCs.

This CDR3 is 15 amino acids long. After removal of 4 bases from V and 5 bases from J, the junction contained 7 bases not matched to a gene. Per germline, CDR1 SGHRS and CDR2 YFSETQ. How the authors handled the data: Researchers report that nucleated cell counts were estimated from reference gene primer amplification. The method was immunoSEQ multiplex PCR; TCRdb's version includes in-frame clones alone and lacks a portion of them. The D gene and trimming were derived from the DNA, and the V and J assignments and clone size from that table. The data contain a few hundred thousand clones, 90% of them seen just once; the ten biggest clones take up about 2.1%. Seattle cases were enrolled at active infection and followed longitudinally.

V and J are TRBV5-1 and TRBJ1-4, with 8 positions matching TRBD1. The source material was peripheral blood. The sequence came from a woman aged 55-69 years with COVID-19, enrolled during active disease. CDR3 DNA sequence: TGCGCCAGCAGCATAGACAGGGGTTTAAATGAAAAACTGTTTTTT. Protein sequence: CASSIDRGLNEKLFF.